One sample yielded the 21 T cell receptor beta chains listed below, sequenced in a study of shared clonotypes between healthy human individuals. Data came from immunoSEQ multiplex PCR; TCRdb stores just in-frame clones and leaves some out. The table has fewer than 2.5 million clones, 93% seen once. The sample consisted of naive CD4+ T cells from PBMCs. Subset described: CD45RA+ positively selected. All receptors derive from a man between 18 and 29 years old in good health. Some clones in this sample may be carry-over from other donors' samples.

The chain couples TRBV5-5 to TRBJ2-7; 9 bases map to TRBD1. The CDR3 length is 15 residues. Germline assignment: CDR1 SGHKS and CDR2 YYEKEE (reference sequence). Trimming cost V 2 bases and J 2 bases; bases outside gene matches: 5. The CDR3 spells CASSFTGGPTYEQYF. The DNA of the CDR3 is TGTGCCAGCAGCTTTACAGGGGGCCCAACCTACGAGCAGTACTTC.

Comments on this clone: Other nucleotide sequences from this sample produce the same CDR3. Here the CDR3 reads CASSRQETQYF. CDR3 DNA: TGTGCCAGCAGCCGTCAAGAGACCCAGTACTTC. The chain has TRBV7-9 and TRBJ2-5; unclear D gene. This CDR3 has 11 residues. CDR1 is SEHNR and CDR2 is FQNEAQ in the germline V gene (reference sequence). V was shortened by 5 bases and J by 2 bases, with 3 bases between the two germline ends.

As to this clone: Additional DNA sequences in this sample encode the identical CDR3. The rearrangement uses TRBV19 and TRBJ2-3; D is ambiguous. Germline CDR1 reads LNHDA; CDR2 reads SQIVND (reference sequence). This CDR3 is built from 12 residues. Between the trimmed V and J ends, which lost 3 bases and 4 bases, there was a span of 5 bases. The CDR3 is CASSILADTQYF. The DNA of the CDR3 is TGTGCCAGTAGTATCTTGGCAGATACGCAGTATTTT.

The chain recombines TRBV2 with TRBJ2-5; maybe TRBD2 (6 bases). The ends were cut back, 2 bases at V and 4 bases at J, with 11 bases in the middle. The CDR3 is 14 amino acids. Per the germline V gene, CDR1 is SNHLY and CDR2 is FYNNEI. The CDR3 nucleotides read TGTGCCAGCAGTGAAAGGATGCGGGGAGAGACCCAGTACTTC. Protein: CASSERMRGETQYF. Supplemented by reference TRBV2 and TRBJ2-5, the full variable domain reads EPEVTQTPSHQVTQMGQEVILRCVPISNHLYFYWYRQILGQKVEFLVSFYNNEISEKSEIFDDQFSVERPDGSNFTLKIRSTKLEDSAMYFCASSERMRGETQYFGPGTRLLVL.

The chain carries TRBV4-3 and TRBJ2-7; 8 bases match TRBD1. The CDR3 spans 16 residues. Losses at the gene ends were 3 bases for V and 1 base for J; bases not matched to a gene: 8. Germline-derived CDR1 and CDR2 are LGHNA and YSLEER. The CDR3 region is CASSQGHRTGSYEQYF. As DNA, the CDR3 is TGCGCCAGCAGCCAGGGGCACAGGACAGGGTCCTACGAGCAGTACTTC.

As DNA, the CDR3 is TGCGCCAGCAGCGAGCAGCCACCGCCTAATGAAAAACTGTTTTTT. It encodes CASSEQPPPNEKLFF. V usage is TRBV5-1 and J usage is TRBJ1-4; D unresolved. The V gene's germline CDR1 is SGHRS and CDR2 YFSETQ. V lost 4 bases, J lost 3 bases, and 13 bases lay in between. The CDR3 is 15 residues long.

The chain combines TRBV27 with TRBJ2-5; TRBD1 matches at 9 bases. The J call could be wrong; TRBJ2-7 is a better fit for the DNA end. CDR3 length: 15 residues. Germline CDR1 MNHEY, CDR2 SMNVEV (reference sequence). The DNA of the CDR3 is TGTGCCAGCAGTTCCCCCCGGGACAGGGCTTACGAGCAGTACTTC. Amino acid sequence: CASSSPRDRAYEQYF.

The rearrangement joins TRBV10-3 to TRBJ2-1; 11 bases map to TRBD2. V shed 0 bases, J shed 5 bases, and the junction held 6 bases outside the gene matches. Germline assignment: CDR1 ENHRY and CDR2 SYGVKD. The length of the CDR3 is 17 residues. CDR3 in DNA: TGTGCCATCAGTGAGTCTCCTAGCGGGAGGTTTGACAATGAGCAGTTCTTC. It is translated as CAISESPSGRFDNEQFF.

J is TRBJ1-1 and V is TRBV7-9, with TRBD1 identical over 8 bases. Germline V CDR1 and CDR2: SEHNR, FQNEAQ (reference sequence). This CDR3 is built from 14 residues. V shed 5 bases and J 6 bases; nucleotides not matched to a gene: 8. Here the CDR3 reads CASSTGQGGSEAFF. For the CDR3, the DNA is TGTGCCAGCAGCACCGGACAGGGTGGATCTGAAGCTTTCTTT.

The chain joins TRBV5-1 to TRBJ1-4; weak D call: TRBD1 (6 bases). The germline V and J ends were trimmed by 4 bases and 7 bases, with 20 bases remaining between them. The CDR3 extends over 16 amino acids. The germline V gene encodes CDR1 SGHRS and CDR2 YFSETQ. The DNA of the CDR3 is TGCGCCAGCAGCGTTCTCACGGGGGCGCGGGGTGAAAAACTGTTTTTT. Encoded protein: CASSVLTGARGEKLFF. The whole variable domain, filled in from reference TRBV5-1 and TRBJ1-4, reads KAGVTQTPRYLIKTRGQQVTLSCSPISGHRSVSWYQQTPGQGLQFLFEYFSETQRNKGNFPGRFSGRQFSNSRSEMNVSTLELGDSALYLCASSVLTGARGEKLFFGSGTQLSVL.

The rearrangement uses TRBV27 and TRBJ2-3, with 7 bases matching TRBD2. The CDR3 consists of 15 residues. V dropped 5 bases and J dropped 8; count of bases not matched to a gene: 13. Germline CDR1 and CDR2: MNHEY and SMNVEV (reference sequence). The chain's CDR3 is CASSMWRGTGITQYF. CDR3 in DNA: TGTGCCAGCAGTATGTGGCGGGGGACGGGAATTACGCAGTATTTT.

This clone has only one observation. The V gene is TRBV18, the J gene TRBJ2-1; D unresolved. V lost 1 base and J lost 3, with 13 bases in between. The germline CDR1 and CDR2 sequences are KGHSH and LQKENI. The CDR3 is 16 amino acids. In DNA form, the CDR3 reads TGTGCCAGCTCACCACGCATTTCGAACGGCTACAATGAGCAGTTCTTC. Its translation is CASSPRISNGYNEQFF.

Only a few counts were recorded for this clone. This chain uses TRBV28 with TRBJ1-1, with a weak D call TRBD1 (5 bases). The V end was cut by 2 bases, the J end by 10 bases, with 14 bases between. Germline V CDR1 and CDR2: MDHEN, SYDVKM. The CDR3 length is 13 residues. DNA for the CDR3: TGTGCCAGCAGTTTAACGCAGGGACGGAGAGCTTTCTTT. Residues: CASSLTQGRRAFF.

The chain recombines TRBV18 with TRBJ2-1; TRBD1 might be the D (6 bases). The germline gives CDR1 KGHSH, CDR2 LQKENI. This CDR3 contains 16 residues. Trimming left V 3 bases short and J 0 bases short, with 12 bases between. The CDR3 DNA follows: TGTGCCAGCTCACCGTGGACAGCGAGCTCCTACAATGAGCAGTTCTTC. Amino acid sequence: CASSPWTASSYNEQFF.

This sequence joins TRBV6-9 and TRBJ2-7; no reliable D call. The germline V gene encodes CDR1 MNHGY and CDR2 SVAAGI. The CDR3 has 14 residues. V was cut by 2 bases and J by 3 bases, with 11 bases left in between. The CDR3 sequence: CASSYLGSDYEQYF. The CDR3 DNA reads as TGTGCCAGCAGTTATCTTGGCTCTGACTACGAGCAGTACTTC.

CDR3: CASSVAPSGSDEQYF. CDR3 bases: TGTGCCAGCAGCGTAGCGCCTAGCGGGAGCGACGAGCAGTACTTC. V and J are TRBV9 and TRBJ2-7; TRBD2 agrees at 10 bases. V was clipped by 0 bases and J by 5 bases; unmatched bases: 5. This CDR3 is built from 15 residues. CDR1 and CDR2 from the germline V gene are SGDLS and YYNGEE.

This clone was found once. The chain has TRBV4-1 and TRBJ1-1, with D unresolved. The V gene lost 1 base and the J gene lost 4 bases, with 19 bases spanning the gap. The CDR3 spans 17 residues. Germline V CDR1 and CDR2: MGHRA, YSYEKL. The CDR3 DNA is TGCGCCAGCAGCCAAGTATATGTTCGGGAGCGAAGCACTGAAGCTTTCTTT. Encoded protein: CASSQVYVRERSTEAFF.

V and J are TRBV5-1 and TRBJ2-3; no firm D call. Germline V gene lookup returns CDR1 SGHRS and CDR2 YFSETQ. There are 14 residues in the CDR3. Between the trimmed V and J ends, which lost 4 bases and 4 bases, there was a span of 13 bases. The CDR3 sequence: CASSRLGQADTQYF. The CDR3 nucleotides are TGCGCCAGCAGCCGTCTAGGCCAGGCAGATACGCAGTATTTT. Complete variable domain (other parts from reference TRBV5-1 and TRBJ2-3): KAGVTQTPRYLIKTRGQQVTLSCSPISGHRSVSWYQQTPGQGLQFLFEYFSETQRNKGNFPGRFSGRQFSNSRSEMNVSTLELGDSALYLCASSRLGQADTQYFGPGTRLTVL.

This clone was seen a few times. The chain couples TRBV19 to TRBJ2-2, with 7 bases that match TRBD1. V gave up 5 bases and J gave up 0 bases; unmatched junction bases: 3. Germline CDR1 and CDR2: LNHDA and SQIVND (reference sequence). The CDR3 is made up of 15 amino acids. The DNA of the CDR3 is TGTGCCAGTAGTCTCGGACAGGCGAACACCGGGGAGCTGTTTTTT. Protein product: CASSLGQANTGELFF.

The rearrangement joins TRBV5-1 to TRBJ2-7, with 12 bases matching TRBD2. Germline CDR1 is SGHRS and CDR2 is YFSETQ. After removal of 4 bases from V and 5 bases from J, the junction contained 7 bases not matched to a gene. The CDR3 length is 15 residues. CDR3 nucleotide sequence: TGCGCCAGCAGCACCGCTAGCGGGAGGGGAAACGAGCAGTACTTC. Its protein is CASSTASGRGNEQYF.

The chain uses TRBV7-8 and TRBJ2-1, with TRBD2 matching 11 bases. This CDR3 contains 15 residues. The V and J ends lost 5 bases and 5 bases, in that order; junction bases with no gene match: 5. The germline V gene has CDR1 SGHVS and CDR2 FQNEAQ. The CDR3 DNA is TGTGCCAGCAGCATACTAGCGGGAGTCCACAATGAGCAGTTCTTC. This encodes CASSILAGVHNEQFF.